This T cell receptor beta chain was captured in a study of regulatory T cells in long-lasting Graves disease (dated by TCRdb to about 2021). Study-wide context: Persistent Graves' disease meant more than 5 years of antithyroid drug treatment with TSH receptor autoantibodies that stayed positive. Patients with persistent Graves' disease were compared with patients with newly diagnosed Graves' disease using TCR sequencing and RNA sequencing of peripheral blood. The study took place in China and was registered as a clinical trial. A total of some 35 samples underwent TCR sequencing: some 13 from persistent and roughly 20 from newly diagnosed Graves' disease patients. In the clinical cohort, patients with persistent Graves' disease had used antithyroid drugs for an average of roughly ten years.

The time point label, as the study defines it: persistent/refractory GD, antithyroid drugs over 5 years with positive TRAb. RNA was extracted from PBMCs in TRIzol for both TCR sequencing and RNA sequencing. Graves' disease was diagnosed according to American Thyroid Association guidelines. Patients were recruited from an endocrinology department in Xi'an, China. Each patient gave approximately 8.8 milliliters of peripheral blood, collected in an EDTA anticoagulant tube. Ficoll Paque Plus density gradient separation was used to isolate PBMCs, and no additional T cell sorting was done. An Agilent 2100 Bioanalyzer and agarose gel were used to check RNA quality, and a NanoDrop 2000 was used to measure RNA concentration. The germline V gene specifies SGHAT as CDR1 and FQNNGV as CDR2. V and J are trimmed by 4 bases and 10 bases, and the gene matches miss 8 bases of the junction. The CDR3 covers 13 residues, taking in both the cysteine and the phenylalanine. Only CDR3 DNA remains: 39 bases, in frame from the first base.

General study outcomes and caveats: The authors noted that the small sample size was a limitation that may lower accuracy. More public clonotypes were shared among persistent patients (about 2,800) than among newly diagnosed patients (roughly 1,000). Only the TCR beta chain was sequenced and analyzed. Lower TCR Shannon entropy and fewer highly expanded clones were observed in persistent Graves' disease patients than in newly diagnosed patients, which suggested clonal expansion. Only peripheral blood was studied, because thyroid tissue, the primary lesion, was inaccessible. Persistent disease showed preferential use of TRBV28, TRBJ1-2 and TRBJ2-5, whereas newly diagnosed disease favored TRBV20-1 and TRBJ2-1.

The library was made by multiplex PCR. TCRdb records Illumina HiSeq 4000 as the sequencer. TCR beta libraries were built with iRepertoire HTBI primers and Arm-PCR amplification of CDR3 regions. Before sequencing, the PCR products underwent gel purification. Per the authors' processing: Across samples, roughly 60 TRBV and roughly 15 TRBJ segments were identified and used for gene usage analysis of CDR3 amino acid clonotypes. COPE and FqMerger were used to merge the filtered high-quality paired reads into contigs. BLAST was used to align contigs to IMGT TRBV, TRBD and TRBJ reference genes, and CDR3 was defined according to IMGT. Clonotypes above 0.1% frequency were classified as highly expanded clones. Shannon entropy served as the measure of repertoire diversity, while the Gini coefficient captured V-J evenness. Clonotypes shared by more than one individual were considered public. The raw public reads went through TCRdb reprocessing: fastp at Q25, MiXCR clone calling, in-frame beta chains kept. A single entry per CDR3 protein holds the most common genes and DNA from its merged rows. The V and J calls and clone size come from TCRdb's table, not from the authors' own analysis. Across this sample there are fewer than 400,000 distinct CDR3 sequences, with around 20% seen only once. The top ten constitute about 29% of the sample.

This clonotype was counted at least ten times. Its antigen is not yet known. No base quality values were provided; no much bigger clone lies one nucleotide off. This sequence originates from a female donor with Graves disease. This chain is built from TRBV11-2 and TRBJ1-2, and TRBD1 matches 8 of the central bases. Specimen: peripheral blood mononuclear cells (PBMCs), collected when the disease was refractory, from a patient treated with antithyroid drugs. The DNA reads TGTGCCAGCAGCTCCCGCAGGGGGCGGGACTACACCTTC. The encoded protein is CASSSRRGRDYTF.